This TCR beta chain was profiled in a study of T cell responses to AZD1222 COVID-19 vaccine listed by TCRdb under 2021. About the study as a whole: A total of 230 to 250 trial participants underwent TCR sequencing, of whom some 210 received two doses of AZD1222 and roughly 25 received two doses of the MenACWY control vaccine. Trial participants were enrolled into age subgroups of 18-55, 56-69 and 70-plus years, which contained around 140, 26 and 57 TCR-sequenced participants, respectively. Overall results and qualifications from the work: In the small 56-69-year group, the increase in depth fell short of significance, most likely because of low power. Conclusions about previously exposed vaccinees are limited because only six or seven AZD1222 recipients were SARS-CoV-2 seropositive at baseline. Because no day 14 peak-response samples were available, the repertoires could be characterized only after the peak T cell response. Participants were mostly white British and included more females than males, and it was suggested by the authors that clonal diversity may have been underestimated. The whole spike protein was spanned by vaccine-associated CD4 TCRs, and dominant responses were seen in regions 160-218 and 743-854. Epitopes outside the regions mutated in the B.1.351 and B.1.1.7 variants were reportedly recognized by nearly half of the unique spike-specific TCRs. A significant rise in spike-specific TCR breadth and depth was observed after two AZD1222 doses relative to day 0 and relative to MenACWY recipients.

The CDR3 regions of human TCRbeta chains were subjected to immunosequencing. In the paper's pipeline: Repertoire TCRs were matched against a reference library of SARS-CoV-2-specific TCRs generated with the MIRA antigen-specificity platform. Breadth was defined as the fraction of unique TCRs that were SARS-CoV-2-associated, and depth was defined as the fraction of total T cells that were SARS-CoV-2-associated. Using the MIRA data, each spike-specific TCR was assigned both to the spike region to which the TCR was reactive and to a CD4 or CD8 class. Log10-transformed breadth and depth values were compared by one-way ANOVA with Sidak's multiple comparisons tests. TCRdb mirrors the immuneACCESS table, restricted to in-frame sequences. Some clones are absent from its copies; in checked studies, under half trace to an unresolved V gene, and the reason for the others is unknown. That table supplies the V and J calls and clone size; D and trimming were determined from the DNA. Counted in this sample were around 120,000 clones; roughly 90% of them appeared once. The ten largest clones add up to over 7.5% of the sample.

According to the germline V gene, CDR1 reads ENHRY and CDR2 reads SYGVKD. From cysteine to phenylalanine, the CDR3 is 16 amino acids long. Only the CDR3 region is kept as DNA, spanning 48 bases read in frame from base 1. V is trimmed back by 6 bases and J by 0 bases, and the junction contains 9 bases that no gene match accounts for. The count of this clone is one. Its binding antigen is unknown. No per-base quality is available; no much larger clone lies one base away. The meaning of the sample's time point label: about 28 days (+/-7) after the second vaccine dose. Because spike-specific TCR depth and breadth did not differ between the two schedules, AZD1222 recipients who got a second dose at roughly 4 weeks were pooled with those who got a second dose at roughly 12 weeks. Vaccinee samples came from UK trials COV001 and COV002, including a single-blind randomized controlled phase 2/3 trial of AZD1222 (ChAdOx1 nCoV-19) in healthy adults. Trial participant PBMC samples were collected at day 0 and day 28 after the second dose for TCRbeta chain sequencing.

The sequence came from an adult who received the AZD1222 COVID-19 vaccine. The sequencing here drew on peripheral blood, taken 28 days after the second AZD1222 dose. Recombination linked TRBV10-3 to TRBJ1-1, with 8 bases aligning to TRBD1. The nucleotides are TGTGCCATCAGCGGACAGGGACGATTCATGAACACTGAAGCTTTCTTT. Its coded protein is CAISGQGRFMNTEAFF.